These T cell receptor beta chains were read from a single sample in a study of T cells after yellow fever vaccination. One entry per CDR3 protein, called by TCRdb with MiXCR from the 5' RACE reads. Of about 320,000 distinct CDR3 sequences in the sample, around 4.3% were seen once. The sample consisted of PBMCs, taken 15 days after the yellow fever booster vaccination. Every receptor here comes from a young man who received the YFV17D yellow fever vaccine. CDR3s include the opening cysteine and the closing phenylalanine or tryptophan. D genes are given only for firm matches. The size field is filled for only some rows; it gives once, few, many or a size class.

size	V	D	J	CDR3	DNA
-	TRBV29-1	-	TRBJ1-2	CSVEDDVHRYGYTF	TGCAGCGTTGAAGATGACGTCCATCGATATGGCTACACCTTC
many	TRBV5-1	-	TRBJ2-5	CASSFTSPETQYF	TGCGCCAGCAGTTTCACTTCGCCAGAGACCCAGTACTTC
few	TRBV7-2	-	TRBJ2-2	CASSSWGLTGELFF	TGTGCCAGCAGCTCTTGGGGCCTCACCGGGGAGCTGTTTTTT
many	TRBV20-1	-	TRBJ1-5	CSARALLTPNQPQHF	TGCAGTGCTAGGGCCCTCCTTACACCTAATCAGCCCCAGCATTTT
-	TRBV19	-	TRBJ2-3	CASRPPGSWRSDTQYF	TGTGCCAGTAGACCCCCGGGATCCTGGAGGTCGGATACGCAGTATTTT
many	TRBV11-2	TRBD1	TRBJ1-3	CASSLQPGTGDLYSGNTIYF	TGTGCCAGCAGCCTTCAACCCGGGACAGGGGACCTATACTCTGGAAACACCATATATTTT
-	TRBV18	TRBD1	TRBJ2-7	CASSSGTGDNYEQYF	TGTGCCAGCTCGAGTGGGACAGGGGACAACTACGAGCAGTACTTC
few	TRBV6-1	TRBD1	TRBJ1-1	CASSGTRTGAEAFF	TGTGCCAGCAGTGGAACTAGGACAGGGGCTGAAGCTTTCTTT
-	TRBV4-1	-	TRBJ1-1	CASSQWGYTEAFF	TGCGCCAGCAGCCAATGGGGGTACACTGAAGCTTTCTTT
few	TRBV5-1	-	TRBJ1-1	CASSREGNMNTEAFF	TGCGCCAGCAGCAGAGAGGGCAACATGAACACTGAAGCTTTCTTT
few	TRBV10-3	-	TRBJ1-1	CAISGQNTEAFF	TGTGCCATCAGTGGACAGAATACCGAAGCTTTCTTT
many	TRBV24-1	TRBD1	TRBJ2-3	CATSDAGTGPDTQYF	TGTGCCACCAGTGACGCCGGGACAGGGCCAGATACGCAGTATTTT
many	TRBV7-2	-	TRBJ2-3	CASRTARGGTQYF	TGTGCCAGCAGGACGGCCCGTGGAGGCACGCAGTATTTT
few	TRBV7-2	TRBD1	TRBJ2-4	CASSLAVGQGIAKNIQYF	TGTGCCAGCAGCTTAGCGGTTGGACAGGGGATAGCCAAAAACATTCAGTACTTC
many	TRBV6-2/TRBV6-3	TRBD1	TRBJ2-2	CASSWDRMAGELFF	TGTGCCAGCAGCTGGGACAGGATGGCCGGGGAGCTGTTTTTT
many	TRBV4-1	TRBD2	TRBJ2-5	CASSQVSGTTPETQYF	TGCGCCAGCAGCCAAGTCTCCGGGACTACTCCAGAGACCCAGTACTTC
-	TRBV7-9	-	TRBJ2-7	CASRNTGRYEQYF	TGTGCCAGCCGAAATACCGGACGGTACGAGCAGTACTTC
few	TRBV19	-	TRBJ1-1	CASSIDSRGRGTEAFF	TGTGCCAGTAGTATAGATAGCAGGGGACGGGGCACTGAAGCTTTCTTT
few	TRBV20-1	-	TRBJ2-3	CSASDEGGATDTQYF	TGCAGTGCTAGCGATGAAGGGGGGGCCACAGATACGCAGTATTTT
few	TRBV28	-	TRBJ2-3	CASSLAGPTGTDTQYF	TGTGCCAGCAGTTTAGCGGGTCCAACGGGCACAGATACGCAGTATTTT
-	TRBV15	-	TRBJ2-4	CATSRNSPRMAKNIQYF	TGTGCCACCAGCAGAAATTCCCCCCGAATGGCCAAAAACATTCAGTACTTC
many	TRBV4-3	-	TRBJ2-3	CASSQDWVGGPTDTQYF	TGCGCCAGCAGCCAAGATTGGGTGGGGGGGCCAACAGATACGCAGTATTTT
many	TRBV6-6	-	TRBJ2-1	CASSYGGATDEQFF	TGTGCCAGCAGTTACGGCGGGGCCACCGATGAGCAGTTCTTC
-	TRBV4-2	-	TRBJ1-1	CASSQAPSGAFF	TGTGCCAGCAGCCAAGCCCCGTCTGGAGCTTTCTTT
many	TRBV5-1	-	TRBJ1-2	CASSFTPGDYGYTF	TGCGCCAGCAGTTTTACCCCGGGAGACTATGGCTACACCTTC
-	TRBV4-2	TRBD2	TRBJ2-1	CASSPRGGGLDEQFF	TGTGCCAGCAGCCCCCGGGGGGGGGGCCTAGATGAGCAGTTCTTC
few	TRBV19	-	TRBJ2-5	CASSIARSRETQYF	TGTGCCAGTAGTATAGCCCGAAGCAGGGAGACCCAGTACTTC
many	TRBV6-5	TRBD1	TRBJ2-3	CASSYSSTGVIPDTQYF	TGTGCCAGCAGTTACTCCTCGACAGGGGTAATCCCAGATACGCAGTATTTT
-	TRBV19	-	TRBJ1-1	CASSIEGRYTEAFF	TGTGCCAGTAGTATAGAGGGTAGGTACACTGAAGCTTTCTTT
many	TRBV18	TRBD2	TRBJ2-3	CASSPRTSGGSTDTQYF	TGTGCCAGCTCACCAAGGACCAGCGGGGGATCCACAGATACGCAGTATTTT
many	TRBV6-5	TRBD1	TRBJ1-2	CASSTQGVNGYTF	TGTGCCAGCAGTACACAGGGGGTGAATGGCTACACCTTC
-	TRBV15	-	TRBJ1-1	CATSRVTANTEAFF	TGTGCCACCAGCAGGGTCACAGCGAACACTGAAGCTTTCTTT
-	TRBV6-1	-	TRBJ1-5	CASSEGARAQPQHF	TGTGCCAGCAGTGAAGGGGCGAGGGCCCAGCCCCAGCATTTT
many	TRBV5-5	TRBD1	TRBJ2-1	CASSANPGGNEQFF	TGTGCCAGCAGCGCCAATCCAGGGGGCAATGAGCAGTTCTTC
-	TRBV5-1	-	TRBJ2-2	CASNVVDRTGELFF	TGCGCCAGCAACGTGGTGGATCGCACCGGGGAGCTGTTTTTT
many	TRBV7-9	TRBD1	TRBJ1-1	CASSMDRGLSEAFF	TGTGCCAGCAGCATGGACAGGGGGCTCTCTGAAGCTTTCTTT
few	TRBV5-6	TRBD1	TRBJ2-3	CASYRTGGTDTQYF	TGTGCCAGCTATCGGACAGGGGGCACAGATACGCAGTATTTT
-	TRBV4-1	-	TRBJ1-4	CASSQPPGNPNEKLFF	TGCGCCAGCAGCCAACCTCCGGGCAACCCCAATGAAAAACTGTTTTTT
-	TRBV7-2	-	TRBJ2-5	CASSLSPAQGQETQYF	TGTGCCAGCAGCTTAAGCCCGGCCCAGGGGCAAGAGACCCAGTACTTC
few	TRBV5-1	-	TRBJ1-5	CASSLGAGVQPQHF	TGCGCCAGCAGCTTGGGGGCGGGGGTTCAGCCCCAGCATTTT
few	TRBV20-1	-	TRBJ1-2	CSAGFTTNYGYTF	TGCAGTGCCGGTTTCACCACTAACTATGGCTACACTTTC
many	TRBV20-1	-	TRBJ2-2	CSARMGQGGTGELFF	TGCAGTGCTAGGATGGGGCAGGGCGGCACCGGGGAGCTGTTTTTT
many	TRBV7-3	-	TRBJ2-1	CASSSRGRDEQFF	TGTGCCAGCAGCTCAAGGGGGAGGGATGAGCAGTTCTTC
many	TRBV7-9	-	TRBJ1-2	CASSSLGDRPHNYGYTF	TGTGCCAGCAGCTCGTTAGGAGACAGGCCCCATAACTATGGCTACACCTTC
many	TRBV7-9	-	TRBJ1-2	CASSPSPGIYGYTF	TGTGCCAGCAGCCCGTCGCCGGGGATCTATGGCTACACCTTC
-	TRBV12-3/TRBV12-4	-	TRBJ1-2	CATMGPQFFYGYTF	TGTGCCACAATGGGGCCCCAGTTTTTCTATGGCTACACCTTC
many	TRBV29-1	-	TRBJ2-1	CSVGGISSYNEQFF	TGCAGCGTTGGTGGTATAAGCTCCTACAATGAGCAGTTCTTC
many	TRBV19	-	TRBJ2-2	CASSVGEGGELFF	TGTGCCAGTAGTGTCGGGGAAGGCGGGGAGCTGTTTTTT
few	TRBV2	-	TRBJ2-1	CASSEFLGAYNEQFF	TGTGCCAGCAGTGAATTTCTGGGGGCCTACAATGAGCAGTTCTTC
many	TRBV7-2	-	TRBJ2-3	CASSLAPRGADTQYF	TGTGCCAGCAGCTTAGCCCCCAGGGGCGCAGATACGCAGTATTTT
-	TRBV11-2	-	TRBJ2-3	CASSRSQATDTQYF	TGTGCCAGCAGCCGATCCCAAGCCACAGATACGCAGTATTTT
many	TRBV20-1	-	TRBJ2-1	CSASPRTDHSSYNEQFF	TGCAGTGCTAGCCCCCGTACGGACCACAGCTCCTACAATGAGCAGTTCTTC